This TCR beta chain was found in a study of molecular identifiers for immune sequencing clone quantification (dated by TCRdb to about 2018). Some background on the complete study: For a replicate experiment, RNA from roughly 18,000 or 92,000 naive CD8 T cells was divided into five aliquots, and four of the five aliquots were sequenced. CD8 T cells were used in a methods study to benchmark molecular-identifier clustering-based TCR repertoire sequencing (MIDCIRS) and TCR RNA copy counting. Findings and caveats that apply to the study as a whole: Without barcode sub-clustering, chimeric consensus sequences inflated TCR diversity; chimeras reached as high as 47%. Modeling estimated roughly 3 recovered TCR RNA copies per cell, compared with about ten by digital PCR, which implies roughly 30% capture efficiency. In CMV-specific effector cells, clones with more than 20 RNA copies accounted for over 97% of molecules, whereas in naive cells such clones accounted for under 1%. The sizes of highly expanded clones could end up underestimated when identical TCR molecules share a barcode. The naive libraries included spiked-in Jurkat TCR RNA (about nine copies' worth), and this RNA is not part of the donor repertoire. Even against a background of about a million naive CD8 T cells, spiked-in Jurkat TCR RNA amounting to a single cell's worth was reported to be detectable.

Comments on this clonotype: Its antigen specificity is not known. A much bigger clone sits one base away, suggesting this may be a read error.

Taken from the germline V gene, the CDR1 and CDR2 loops are MGHRA and YSYEKL. Relative to germline, V is 4 bases shorter and J is 7 bases shorter, with 16 bases between their ends. The CDR3 contains 14 residues, cysteine and phenylalanine counted. The retained sequence is limited to the CDR3, 42 bases, with the frame set at the first base. Naive CD8 T cell libraries were made from roughly 18,000 to 920,000 sorted cells using 10%, 30% or 50% of purified RNA. On a BD FACSAria II, naive CD8 T cells were FACS-sorted as CD8+CD4-CCR7+CD45RA+ and collected into RLT Plus buffer. To test detection sensitivity, Jurkat RNA equivalent to about ten TCR copies was spiked into samples of about 19,000-1,000,000 naive CD8 T cells. CD8 T cells were enriched with RosetteSep CD8+ T Cell Enrichment Cocktail and Ficoll-Paque, followed by ACK red cell lysis. The receptor library was made with PCR. TCRdb lists the instrument as NextSeq 500. Bulk TCR libraries were generated as previously described, with the TCR primers listed in Table S5 used. The Qiagen AllPrep DNA/RNA kit was used to purify total RNA. Before any analysis, reads coming from multiple sequencing runs of the same library were combined into one pool. The published analysis was carried out like this. Reads were retained only if their TCR constant sequence matched exactly, and those retained reads were trimmed to 150 nt and grouped according to their 12-nt molecular barcodes. Reads inside each barcode group were sub-clustered using a 15% Levenshtein threshold, and a quality-weighted consensus sequence was constructed for each RNA molecule. Non-functional sequences were excluded, and lower-count sequences lying one edit away from another sequence were also excluded. Based on a fit of two negative binomial distributions, barcode sub-clusters having less than 20% of the maximum read count were discarded. TCRdb reanalyzed the raw reads on its own, using fastp at Q25 for trimming and MiXCR for clone calling, and kept in-frame beta chains. Each entry is one CDR3 protein sequence, shown with its most common DNA and genes. These V and J calls are TCRdb output, not the study's own analysis. The sample contains a few hundred thousand distinct CDR3 sequences, about a quarter of them found a single time. The ten largest clones take up around 0.79% of the sample.

The sequence is built from TRBV4-1 and TRBJ2-5; the best D guess is TRBD1, with 6 bases matching. The specimen was naive CD8+ T cells from blood, with Jurkat cell RNA spiked in. Per the publication, the cell subset or site label means: FACS-sorted CD8+CD4-CCR7+CD45RA+ naive T cells. The sequence derives from a human donor in good health. Some libraries in this study had Jurkat cell RNA spiked in. The CDR3 protein: CASSRGGSEATQYF. The bases read TGCGCCAGCAGCCGAGGGGGTTCAGAAGCGACCCAGTACTTC.